This passage covers 16 T cell receptor beta chains from one sample sequenced in a study of T cells after yellow fever vaccination. A single record per CDR3 protein comes from TCRdb applying MiXCR to the 5' RACE reads. The sample lists roughly 170,000 distinct CDR3 sequences, 6.2% occurring once. This sample comprised CD4+ T cells sorted from PBMCs, obtained on the day of the first yellow fever vaccination. The receptors were gathered from a man between 18 and 35 years old who received the YFV17D yellow fever vaccine.

This clonotype occurred a few times. V usage is TRBV5-1 and J usage is TRBJ2-3; no clear D. V was cut by 4 bases and J by 0 bases, with 15 bases left in between. Germline assignment: CDR1 SGHRS and CDR2 YFSETQ. The CDR3 contains 16 residues. CDR3 loop: CASSTNRAKSTDTQYF. The CDR3 DNA follows: TGCGCCAGCAGCACAAATAGGGCGAAAAGCACAGATACGCAGTATTTT.

This clonotype was seen ten or more times. The chain joins TRBV20-1 to TRBJ1-1, with D possibly being TRBD1 (5 bases). Germline V gene sequence: CDR1 DFQATT, CDR2 SNEGSKA (reference sequence). The CDR3 covers 13 residues. Trimming stripped 6 bases from V and 7 bases from J, with 18 bases between. CDR3 in DNA: TGCAGTGCCGCGCCAACAGGAGCCAGTGAAGCTTTCTTT. Translated, it gives CSAAPTGASEAFF.

This clonotype appeared a few times. The rearrangement links TRBV7-8 to TRBJ2-5, with 13 bases identical to TRBD2. The CDR3 is made up of 16 amino acids. Germline lookup yields CDR1 SGHVS and CDR2 FQNEAQ. Losses at the gene ends were 5 bases for V and 5 bases for J; bases not matched to a gene: 8. CDR3 in amino acids: CASSRTTGLAGETQYF. The CDR3, as DNA: TGTGCCAGCAGCCGCACAACGGGACTAGCGGGGGAGACCCAGTACTTC.

V is TRBV7-2 and J is TRBJ2-7; D remains unclear. CDR3 size: 13 residues. CDR1 SGHTA and CDR2 FQGNSA come from the germline V gene. Deletions cut 3 bases from V and 0 bases from J, with 6 bases between. CDR3 sequence (DNA): TGTGCCAGCAGCTTGCCAGCCTCCTACGAGCAGTACTTC. As protein: CASSLPASYEQYF. The full variable domain, in which reference TRBV7-2 and TRBJ2-7 provide the parts outside the CDR3, is GAGVSQSPSNKVTEKGKDVELRCDPISGHTALYWYRQSLGQGLEFLIYFQGNSAPDKSGLPSDRFSAERTGGSVSTLTIQRTQQEDSAVYLCASSLPASYEQYFGPGTRLTVT.

This clonotype appeared many times. This rearrangement joins TRBV7-2 to TRBJ2-7; 7 bases align to TRBD2. The CDR3 length is 13 residues. Trimming took 1 base from V and 3 from J; bases not matched to a gene: 0. Germline V gene lookup returns CDR1 SGHTA and CDR2 FQGNSA. In DNA, the CDR3 is TGTGCCAGCAGCTTAGGGGGGGGCTACGAGCAGTACTTC. It codes for CASSLGGGYEQYF.

This clonotype has more than one count but fewer than ten. The chain couples TRBV18 to TRBJ2-1, with 9 bases matching TRBD1. CDR1 and CDR2 from the germline V gene are KGHSH and LQKENI. This CDR3 has 14 amino acids. V trimming: 7 bases; J trimming: 4 bases; junction bases outside the gene matches: 5. CDR3 amino acids: CASYTGGAYNEQFF. In DNA form, the CDR3 reads TGTGCCAGCTACACAGGGGGCGCGTACAATGAGCAGTTCTTC.

This clonotype was seen more than once but under ten times. This chain uses TRBV5-1 with TRBJ2-1; 9 nucleotides match TRBD1. Trimming removed 4 bases from V and 12 bases from J; junction bases left unmatched: 11. Germline V gives CDR1 SGHRS, CDR2 YFSETQ. CDR3 length equals 14 residues. CDR3 DNA sequence: TGCGCCAGCAGCCCCGGGACAGGGATAGAAGGGCAGTTCTTC. Translating it yields CASSPGTGIEGQFF.

This clonotype has a count of ten or more. The V gene is TRBV5-1, the J gene TRBJ2-5; no definite D call. Trimming took off 4 bases at V and 1 base at J, with 17 bases between the two ends. Germline CDR1 reads SGHRS; CDR2 reads YFSETQ. The CDR3 loop spans 16 amino acids. This CDR3 reads CASSRAGDNLQETQYF. CDR3 coding DNA: TGCGCCAGCAGCCGAGCCGGAGACAACCTCCAAGAGACCCAGTACTTC.

At least ten counts were recorded for this clonotype. The genes are TRBV7-2 and TRBJ1-4; 8 bases fit TRBD1. Germline CDR1 is SGHTA and CDR2 is FQGNSA. The CDR3 totals 16 residues. The ends lost 3 bases at V and 8 bases at J; junction bases unmatched: 11. The CDR3 sequence is CASSFPETGAGEKLFF. DNA of the CDR3: TGTGCCAGCAGCTTCCCCGAGACAGGGGCGGGAGAAAAACTGTTTTTT.

The rearrangement uses TRBV5-1 and TRBJ2-6, with 7 nucleotides matching TRBD1. CDR3 length equals 16 residues. Unmatched junction bases numbered 3, after V lost 3 bases and J lost 0 bases. Germline assignment: CDR1 SGHRS and CDR2 YFSETQ. The CDR3: CASSSGQSSGANVLTF. The CDR3 nucleotides read TGCGCCAGCAGCTCGGGACAGTCCTCTGGGGCCAACGTCCTGACTTTC.

This clonotype has just a few counts. J is TRBJ2-1 and V is TRBV19; D gene uncertain. The CDR3 runs 15 residues. V dropped 5 bases and J dropped 0 bases, with 11 bases sitting between them. Germline V gene data show CDR1 as LNHDA and CDR2 as SQIVND (reference sequence). The CDR3 DNA reads as TGTGCCAGTAGTGGCGGCCCGGACTCCTACAATGAGCAGTTCTTC. Translating it yields CASSGGPDSYNEQFF.

The V call is TRBV11-3, the J call TRBJ2-3; D remains ambiguous. This CDR3 contains 15 residues. In germline, CDR1 is SGHNT, CDR2 YENEEA. The V and J ends lost 3 bases and 6 bases respectively, with 16 bases between them. Written as DNA, the CDR3 is TGTGCCAGCAGCTTTGGTCTACCCTGGGCCGATACGCAGTATTTT. Its translation: CASSFGLPWADTQYF.

This clonotype was recorded at least ten times. The chain joins TRBV4-2 to TRBJ1-6, with 11 bases fitting TRBD1. The CDR3 runs to 16 residues. Germline assignment: CDR1 LGHNA and CDR2 YNFKEQ. V was clipped by 0 bases and J by 9 bases; unmatched bases: 4. The CDR3 protein is CASSQDRGQGGSPLHF. DNA of the CDR3: TGTGCCAGCAGCCAAGATCGGGGACAGGGGGGTTCACCCCTCCACTTT.

This clonotype was observed many times. The V and J genes are TRBV21-1 and TRBJ1-5; TRBD1 is taken as the D call from the table, unchecked against the DNA. TRBV21-1 is noted as a pseudogene. The CDR3 consists of 13 residues. In DNA form, the CDR3 reads TGTGCCAGCAGCCCCCTCTTCGGTCAGCCCCAGCATTTT. This gives the protein CASSPLFGQPQHF.

This clonotype was observed many times. The V and J genes are TRBV4-2 and TRBJ2-3, with D perhaps matching TRBD2 (5 bases). CDR1 is LGHNA, CDR2 YNFKEQ, per germline. CDR3 length: 15 residues. V was trimmed by 5 bases and J by 5 bases, leaving 17 bases between them. This chain's CDR3 is CASSGLPTSRDTQYF. CDR3 DNA sequence: TGTGCCAGCAGCGGACTCCCCACATCTAGAGATACGCAGTATTTT.

This clonotype was recorded a few times. The chain uses TRBV6-4 and TRBJ2-2; 15 bases match TRBD2. Germline CDR1 is MRHNA and CDR2 is SNTAGT. J gave up 5 bases and V 5 bases, and 21 bases lay outside the gene matches. The CDR3 length is 22 residues. In DNA form, the CDR3 reads TGTGCCAGCAGTCACCCCAACTTATTCGGACTAGCGGGGGGGCGACGAACCGGGGAGCTGTTTTTT. It yields the protein CASSHPNLFGLAGGRRTGELFF.